Listed below are T cell receptor beta chains from one sample, sequenced in a study of T cells expressing NK-cell markers. TCRdb reprocessed the 5' RACE reads; each CDR3 protein has one entry and no DNA is given. Its listing shows 500,000 to 700,000 distinct CDR3 sequences. The source material was blood T cells: a sorted CD56 or NKG2C T cell subset, CD4+ or CD8+ T cells, or bulk PBMC T cells (not recorded which). The receptors shown here come from a man in his late teens or twenties in good health. Each CDR3 is given with its conserved first and last residue. The order of the fields is V gene, J gene, CDR3 protein.

TRBV28	TRBJ2-4	CASSRPTLAGHIQYF
TRBV27	TRBJ2-3	CASTLYPDGGNTQYF
TRBV9	TRBJ1-5	CASSDGQASQPQHF
TRBV27	TRBJ2-1	CASSLGGTGPSYNEQFF
TRBV7-8	TRBJ2-5	CASSLPRGGAETQYF
TRBV12-3/TRBV12-4	TRBJ1-1	CASSRPTGEAFF
TRBV11-2	TRBJ2-1	CASSSLDGRSSYNEQFF
TRBV24-1	TRBJ2-1	CATSGTSGMNNEQFF
TRBV5-1	TRBJ1-5	CASSRGEGQPQHF
TRBV6-1	TRBJ2-5	CASLGGGGQETQYF
TRBV5-1	TRBJ2-5	CASSYKTAGASATQYF
TRBV14	TRBJ1-5	CASSQFGTKQPQHF
TRBV4-3	TRBJ2-1	CASSQDVSGIAHNEQFF
TRBV20-1	TRBJ1-3	CSARDRSKGNTIYF
TRBV18	TRBJ1-3	CASSPNFSSGNTIYF
TRBV5-5	TRBJ2-3	CASSLGLLLTDTQYF
TRBV20-1	TRBJ2-3	CSAFEAGTSGSDTQYF
TRBV10-2	TRBJ2-7	CASRSRDRDYEQYF
TRBV5-1	TRBJ2-1	CASSLASRGAEQFF
TRBV6-2/TRBV6-3	TRBJ2-1	CASSSRRGTLPSDEQFF
TRBV29-1	TRBJ1-1	CSALKGFGTEAFF
TRBV7-9	TRBJ2-5	CASSLGARTGKETQYF
TRBV6-5	TRBJ2-3	CASSYPGAGPLTDTQYF
TRBV28	TRBJ2-3	CASSPEPGQRTDTQYF
TRBV12-3/TRBV12-4	TRBJ2-1	CASPPPNGNEQFF
TRBV24-1	TRBJ2-1	CATSDPTAQYNEQFF
TRBV7-8	TRBJ1-3	CASSFRDSLTYSGNTIYF
TRBV10-3	TRBJ2-1	CAIKQGPPRDEQFF
TRBV18	TRBJ1-5	CASSSTVQGSNQPQHF
TRBV20-1	TRBJ2-1	CSASVAGLGKQFF
TRBV20-1	TRBJ2-1	CSVHGTGRAEQFF
TRBV29-1	TRBJ2-1	CSVEGLAGVPGQFF
TRBV5-1	TRBJ2-1	CASSLQGLNEQFF
TRBV2	TRBJ2-3	CASSERDSRTDTQYF
TRBV6-5	TRBJ2-4	CASSYPGGPSKNIQYF
TRBV6-5	TRBJ2-1	CASSYGGDEQFF
TRBV6-5	TRBJ2-7	CASSYSVGYEQYF
TRBV20-1	TRBJ2-2	CSALTSGDGELFF
TRBV6-5	TRBJ2-6	CASTAGFGANVLTF
TRBV20-1	TRBJ2-3	CSALPPSHTDTQYF
TRBV7-2	TRBJ2-1	CASSVGQGGYNEQFF
TRBV12-3/TRBV12-4	TRBJ2-3	CASSFSRLAGFQADTQYF
TRBV20-1	TRBJ2-6	CSAPGLAGTGANVLTF
TRBV29-1	TRBJ2-7	CSVEAGTGVSYEQYF
TRBV4-1	TRBJ2-1	CASSQVNVAGAPYNEQFF
TRBV12-3/TRBV12-4	TRBJ2-1	CASSSVSRDGANEQFF
TRBV3-1	TRBJ2-1	CASSQALPSGRLNEQFF
TRBV5-1	TRBJ1-1	CASSLARVDTEAFF
TRBV27	TRBJ1-2	CASSSRPQGHGYTF